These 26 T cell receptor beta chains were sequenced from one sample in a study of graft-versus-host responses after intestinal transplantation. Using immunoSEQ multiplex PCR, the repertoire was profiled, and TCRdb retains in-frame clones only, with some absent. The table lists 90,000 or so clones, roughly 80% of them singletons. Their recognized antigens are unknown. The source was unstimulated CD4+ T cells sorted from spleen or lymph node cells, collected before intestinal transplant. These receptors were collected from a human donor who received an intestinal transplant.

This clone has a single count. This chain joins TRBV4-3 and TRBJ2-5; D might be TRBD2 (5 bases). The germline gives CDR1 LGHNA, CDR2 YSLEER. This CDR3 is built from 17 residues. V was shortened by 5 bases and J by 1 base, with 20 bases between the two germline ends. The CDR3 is CASSYGRSGGRQETQYF. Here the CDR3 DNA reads TGCGCCAGCAGCTACGGCCGGTCTGGCGGGCGCCAAGAGACCCAGTACTTC.

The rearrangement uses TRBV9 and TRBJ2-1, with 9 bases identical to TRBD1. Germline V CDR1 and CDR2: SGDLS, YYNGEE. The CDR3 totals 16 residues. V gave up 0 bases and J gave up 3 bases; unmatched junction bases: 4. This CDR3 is CASSVVPDRGYNEQFF. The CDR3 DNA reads TGTGCCAGCAGCGTAGTCCCGGACAGGGGCTACAATGAGCAGTTCTTC.

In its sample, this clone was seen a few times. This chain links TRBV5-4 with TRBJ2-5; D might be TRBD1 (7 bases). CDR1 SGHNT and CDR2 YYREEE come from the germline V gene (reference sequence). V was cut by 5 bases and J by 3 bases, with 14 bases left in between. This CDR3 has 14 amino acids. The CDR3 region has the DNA TGTGCCAGCAGTCCAGGAGGGACAGAAGAGACCCAGTACTTC. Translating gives CASSPGGTEETQYF.

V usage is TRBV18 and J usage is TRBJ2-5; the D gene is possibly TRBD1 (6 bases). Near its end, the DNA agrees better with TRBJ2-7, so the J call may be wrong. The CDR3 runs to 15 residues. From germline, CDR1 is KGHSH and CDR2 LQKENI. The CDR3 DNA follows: TGTGCCAGCTCACCTGTGGGGGCCCTGGGGGACGAGCAGTACTTC. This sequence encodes CASSPVGALGDEQYF.

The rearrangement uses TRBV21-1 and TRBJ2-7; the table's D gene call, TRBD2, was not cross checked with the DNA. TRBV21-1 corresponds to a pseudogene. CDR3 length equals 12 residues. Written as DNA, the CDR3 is TGTGCCAGCAGCAACGGGTTTTACGAGCAGTACTTC. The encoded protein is CASSNGFYEQYF.

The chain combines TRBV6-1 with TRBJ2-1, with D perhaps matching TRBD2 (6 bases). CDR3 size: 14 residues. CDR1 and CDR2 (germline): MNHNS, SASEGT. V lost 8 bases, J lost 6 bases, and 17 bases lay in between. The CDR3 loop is CASRWDSQSNEQFF. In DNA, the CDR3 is TGTGCCAGCCGATGGGACTCCCAAAGCAATGAGCAGTTCTTC.

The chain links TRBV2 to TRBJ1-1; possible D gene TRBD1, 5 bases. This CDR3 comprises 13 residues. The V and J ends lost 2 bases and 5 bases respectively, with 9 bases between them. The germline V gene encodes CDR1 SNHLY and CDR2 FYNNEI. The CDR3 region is CASSELGQTEAFF. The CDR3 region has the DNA TGTGCCAGCAGTGAACTGGGGCAGACTGAAGCTTTCTTT.

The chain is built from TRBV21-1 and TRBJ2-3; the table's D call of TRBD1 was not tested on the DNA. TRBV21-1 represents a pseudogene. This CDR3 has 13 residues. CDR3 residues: CASSKTETDTQYF. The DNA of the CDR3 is TGTGCCAGCAGTAAGACAGAAACAGATACGCAGTATTTT.

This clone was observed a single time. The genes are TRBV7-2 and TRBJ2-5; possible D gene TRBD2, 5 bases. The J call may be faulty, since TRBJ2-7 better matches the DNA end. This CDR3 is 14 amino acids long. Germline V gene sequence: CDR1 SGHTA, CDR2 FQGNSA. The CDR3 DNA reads TGTGCCAGCAGCTTAGGTATAGGGAGCTACGAGCAGTACTTC. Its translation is CASSLGIGSYEQYF.

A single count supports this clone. The CDR3, as DNA: TGTGCCAGCAGCTTAGAGGGTAGGGGGTTGGGAGGCTACACCTTC. Residues: CASSLEGRGLGGYTF. This chain joins TRBV7-2 and TRBJ1-2; the D gene is possibly TRBD1 (6 bases). Trimming stripped 1 base from V and 8 bases from J, with 17 bases between. CDR1 is SGHTA, CDR2 FQGNSA, per germline. The CDR3 consists of 15 residues. The full variable domain, rest sourced from reference TRBV7-2 and TRBJ1-2, is GAGVSQSPSNKVTEKGKDVELRCDPISGHTALYWYRQSLGQGLEFLIYFQGNSAPDKSGLPSDRFSAERTGGSVSTLTIQRTQQEDSAVYLCASSLEGRGLGGYTFGSGTRLTVV.

The CDR3 protein is CASSYSGATDTQYF. DNA for the CDR3: TGTGCCAGCAGTTACTCTGGGGCCACAGATACGCAGTATTTT. V is TRBV6-5 and J is TRBJ2-3; TRBD1 might be the D (5 bases). Trimming pared 0 bases from V and 2 bases from J, leaving 6 bases between. Germline V CDR1 and CDR2: MNHEY, SVGAGI. The CDR3 contains 14 residues.

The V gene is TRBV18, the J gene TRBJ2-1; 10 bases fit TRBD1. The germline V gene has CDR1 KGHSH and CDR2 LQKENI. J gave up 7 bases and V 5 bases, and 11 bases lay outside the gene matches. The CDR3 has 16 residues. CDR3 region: CASSERGQGLWNEQFF. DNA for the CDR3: TGTGCCAGCTCAGAACGGGGACAGGGGTTGTGGAATGAGCAGTTCTTC.

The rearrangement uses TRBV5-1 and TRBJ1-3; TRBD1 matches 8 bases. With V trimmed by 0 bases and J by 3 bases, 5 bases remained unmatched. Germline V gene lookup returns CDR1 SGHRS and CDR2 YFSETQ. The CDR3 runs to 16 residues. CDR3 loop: CASSLGQGTVGNTIYF. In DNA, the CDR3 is TGCGCCAGCAGCTTGGGACAGGGGACGGTTGGAAACACCATATATTTT.

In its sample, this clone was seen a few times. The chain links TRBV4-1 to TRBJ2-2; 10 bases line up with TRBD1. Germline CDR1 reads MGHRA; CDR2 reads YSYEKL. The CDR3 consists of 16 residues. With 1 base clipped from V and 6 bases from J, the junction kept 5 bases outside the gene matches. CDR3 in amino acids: CASSQGRDRGAGELFF. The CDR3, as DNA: TGCGCCAGCAGCCAAGGTCGGGACAGGGGAGCCGGGGAGCTGTTTTTT.

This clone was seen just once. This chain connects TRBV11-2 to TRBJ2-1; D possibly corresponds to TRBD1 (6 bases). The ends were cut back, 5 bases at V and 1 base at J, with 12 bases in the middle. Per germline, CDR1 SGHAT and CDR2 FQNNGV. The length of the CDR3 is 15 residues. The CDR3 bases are TGTGCCAGCAGCCTCAAGGGGGAGTCCTACAATGAGCAGTTCTTC. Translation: CASSLKGESYNEQFF.

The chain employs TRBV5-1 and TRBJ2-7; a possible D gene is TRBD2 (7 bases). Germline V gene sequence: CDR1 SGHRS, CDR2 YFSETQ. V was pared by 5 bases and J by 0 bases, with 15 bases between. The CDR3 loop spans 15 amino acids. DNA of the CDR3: TGCGCCAGCAGGGAGGGAGGGGGACTCTCCTACGAGCAGTACTTC. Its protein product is CASREGGGLSYEQYF.

CDR3 region: CASRPAGTGGNEQYF. The CDR3 DNA is TGTGCCAGCAGACCAGCCGGGACAGGGGGCAACGAGCAGTACTTC. V gene TRBV27 combines with J gene TRBJ2-7; 12 bases agree with TRBD1. CDR1 is MNHEY, CDR2 SMNVEV, per germline (reference sequence). V gave up 6 bases and J gave up 5 bases; unmatched junction bases: 8. The CDR3 extends over 15 amino acids.

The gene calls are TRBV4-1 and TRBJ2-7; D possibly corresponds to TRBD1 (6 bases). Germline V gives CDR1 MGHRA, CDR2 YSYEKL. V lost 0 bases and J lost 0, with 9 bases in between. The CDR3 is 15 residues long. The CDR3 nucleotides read TGCGCCAGCAGCCAAGAACAGGGATCCTCCTACGAGCAGTACTTC. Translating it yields CASSQEQGSSYEQYF.

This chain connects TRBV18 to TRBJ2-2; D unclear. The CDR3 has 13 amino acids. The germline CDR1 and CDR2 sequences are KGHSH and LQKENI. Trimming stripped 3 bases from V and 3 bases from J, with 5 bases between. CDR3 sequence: CASSPPDTGELFF. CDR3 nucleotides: TGTGCCAGCTCACCCCCAGACACCGGGGAGCTGTTTTTT.

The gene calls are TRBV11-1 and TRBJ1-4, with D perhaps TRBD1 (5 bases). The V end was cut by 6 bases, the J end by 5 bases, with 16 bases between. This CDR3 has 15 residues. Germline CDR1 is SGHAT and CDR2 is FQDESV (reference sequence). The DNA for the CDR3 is TGTGCCAGCAGTCCCGGATTGACAGAAAATGAAAAACTGTTTTTT. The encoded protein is CASSPGLTENEKLFF. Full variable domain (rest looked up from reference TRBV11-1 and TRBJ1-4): EAEVAQSPRYKITEKSQAVAFWCDPISGHATLYWYRQILGQGPELLVQFQDESVVDDSQLPKDRFSAERLKGVDSTLKIQPAELGDSAMYLCASSPGLTENEKLFFGSGTQLSVL.

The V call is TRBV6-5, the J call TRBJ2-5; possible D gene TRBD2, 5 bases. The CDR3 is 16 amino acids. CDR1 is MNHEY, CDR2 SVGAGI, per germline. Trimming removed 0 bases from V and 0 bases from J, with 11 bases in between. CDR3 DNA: TGTGCCAGCAGTTACTCTCGGTCGCGGGACCAAGAGACCCAGTACTTC. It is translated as CASSYSRSRDQETQYF.

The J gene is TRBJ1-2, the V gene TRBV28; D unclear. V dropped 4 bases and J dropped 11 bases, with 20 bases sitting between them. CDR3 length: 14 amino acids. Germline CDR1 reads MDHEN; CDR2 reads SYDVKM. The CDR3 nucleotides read TGTGCCAGCAGTTCACCTCCACCGGCGGGTAGTTACACCTTC. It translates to CASSSPPPAGSYTF.

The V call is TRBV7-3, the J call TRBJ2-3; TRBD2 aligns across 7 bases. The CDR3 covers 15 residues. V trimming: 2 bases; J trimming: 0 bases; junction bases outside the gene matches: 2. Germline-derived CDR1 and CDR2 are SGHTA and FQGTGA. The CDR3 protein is CASSLQAGSTDTQYF. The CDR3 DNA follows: TGTGCCAGCAGCTTACAAGCGGGAAGCACAGATACGCAGTATTTT.

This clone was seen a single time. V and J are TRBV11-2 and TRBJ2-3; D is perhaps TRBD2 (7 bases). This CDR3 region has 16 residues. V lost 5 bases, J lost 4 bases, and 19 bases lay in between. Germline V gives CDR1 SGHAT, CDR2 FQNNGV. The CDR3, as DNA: TGTGCCAGCAGCCCTCCCGGTGGGGGGGCCGCAGATACGCAGTATTTT. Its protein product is CASSPPGGGAADTQYF.

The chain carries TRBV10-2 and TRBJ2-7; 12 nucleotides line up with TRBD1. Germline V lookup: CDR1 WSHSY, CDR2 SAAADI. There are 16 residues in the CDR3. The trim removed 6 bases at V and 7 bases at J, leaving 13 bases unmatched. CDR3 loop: CASRGGRDRGPREQYF. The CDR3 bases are TGCGCCAGCAGGGGGGGCCGGGACAGGGGGCCGAGAGAGCAGTACTTC.

The CDR3 bases are TGTGCCAGTAGTAAACTGCCTTCCTACGAGCAGTACTTC. This encodes CASSKLPSYEQYF. This sequence joins TRBV19 and TRBJ2-7; the D is unclear. The CDR3 contains 13 residues. V was trimmed by 4 bases and J by 1 base, leaving 8 bases between them. Per germline, CDR1 LNHDA and CDR2 SQIVND (reference sequence).